Here is one TCR beta chain with its context. The source of the sample is a study of Ad26.COV2.S vaccination and SARS-CoV-2 variants. Generated by immunoSEQ multiplex PCR, the TCRdb table keeps only in-frame clones and is missing some. The repertoire holds some 340,000 clones, with 70% to 90% as singletons. Treatment described: roughly 19 received Ad26.COV2.S at low or high dose, single or two shots; roughly five received placebo; per-sample allocation not given. Each sample was drawn 63 days after the first injection (of vaccine or placebo). The J segment lost 4 bases and the V segment lost 5 bases, leaving 12 bases of the junction unmatched. Germline lookup yields CDR1 SEHNR and CDR2 FQNEAQ (reference sequence). The CDR3 spans 17 residues.

This sequence joins TRBV7-9 and TRBJ1-5; 9 positions agree with TRBD1. Sequences were derived from peripheral blood, sampled in a trial of Ad26.COV2.S vaccine versus placebo. The sequence was obtained from a person between 18 and 65 years old who received the Ad26.COV2.S COVID-19 vaccine or a placebo. CDR3 amino acids: CASSLGGTGTGNQPQHF. For the CDR3, the DNA is TGTGCCAGCAGCCTAGGCGGGACCGGGACAGGGAATCAGCCCCAGCATTTT. Full variable domain (missing parts from reference TRBV7-9 and TRBJ1-5): DTGVSQNPRHKITKRGQNVTFRCDPISEHNRLYWYRQTLGQGPEFLTYFQNEAQLEKSRLLSDRFSAERPKGSFSTLEIQRTEQGDSAMYLCASSLGGTGTGNQPQHFGDGTRLSIL.